What follows are 25 T cell receptor beta chains derived from one specimen sequenced in a study of early T cells in non-severe SARS-CoV-2 infection. TCRdb analysed the 5' RACE reads with MiXCR anew, one entry per CDR3 protein. The table has more than 50,000 distinct CDR3 sequences, 14% to 15% seen once; the top ten hold about 9%. The sequencing used whole blood, collected at baseline. The receptors here all came from an adult who was a healthcare worker with PCR-confirmed SARS-CoV-2 infection or an uninfected control (not recorded which).

The rearrangement uses TRBV6-5 and TRBJ1-6; TRBD1 matches at 10 bases. The germline V gene encodes CDR1 MNHEY and CDR2 SVGAGI. The J segment lost 7 bases and the V segment lost 0 bases, leaving 9 bases of the junction unmatched. The CDR3 has 18 residues. CDR3 protein: CASSYSTRTGGTNSPLHF. DNA of the CDR3: TGTGCCAGCAGTTACTCGACGCGGACAGGGGGGACGAATTCACCCCTCCACTTT.

This clonotype turned up a few times. This chain joins TRBV5-4 and TRBJ2-5; D remains unclear. Germline-derived CDR1 and CDR2 are SGHNT and YYREEE (reference sequence). V gave up 0 bases and J gave up 2 bases, with 11 bases separating them. The CDR3 contains 15 residues. For the CDR3, the DNA is TGTGCCAGCAGCTTGGTGAAGGGTCCTCAAGAGACCCAGTACTTC. Translated: CASSLVKGPQETQYF. Looking up the rest from reference TRBV5-4 and TRBJ2-5 gives the full variable domain: ETGVTQSPTHLIKTRGQQVTLRCSSQSGHNTVSWYQQALGQGPQFIFQYYREEENGRGNFPPRFSGLQFPNYSSELNVNALELDDSALYLCASSLVKGPQETQYFGPGTRLLVL.

This clonotype was seen only a few times. This chain links TRBV19 with TRBJ2-3; D is unresolved. This CDR3 is 16 amino acids long. Trimming stripped 4 bases from V and 1 base from J, with 15 bases between. Germline lookup yields CDR1 LNHDA and CDR2 SQIVND (reference sequence). This chain's CDR3 is CASSKPPWTGTDTQYF. CDR3 in DNA: TGTGCCAGTAGTAAACCACCATGGACGGGCACAGATACGCAGTATTTT.

The chain employs TRBV20-1 and TRBJ1-1; D may be TRBD1 (5 bases). The germline CDR1 and CDR2 sequences are DFQATT and SNEGSKA (reference sequence). V was trimmed by 1 base and J by 1 base, leaving 10 bases between them. The CDR3 contains 14 residues. This CDR3 is CSARGNGGNTEAFF. DNA of the CDR3: TGCAGTGCTAGAGGTAACGGGGGGAACACTGAAGCTTTCTTT.

This clonotype was observed a handful of times. The chain is built from TRBV6-1 and TRBJ2-2; 7 nucleotides align to TRBD2. Germline-derived CDR1 and CDR2 are MNHNS and SASEGT. Unmatched junction bases numbered 7, after V lost 3 bases and J lost 3 bases. The CDR3 has 16 residues. The CDR3 coding sequence is TGTGCCAGCAGTGAGTGGCTAGCGGAAGACACCGGGGAGCTGTTTTTT. It is translated as CASSEWLAEDTGELFF.

The chain is built from TRBV30 and TRBJ1-2; 7 bases agree with TRBD1. The trim removed 2 bases at V and 4 bases at J, leaving 7 bases unmatched. This CDR3 spans 14 amino acids. Germline assignment: CDR1 GTSNPN and CDR2 SVGIG (reference sequence). For the CDR3, the DNA is TGTGCCTGGAGTCGACAGGGCTCGGTCTATGGCTACACCTTC. This gives the protein CAWSRQGSVYGYTF.

This clonotype appeared a few times. This chain joins TRBV5-1 and TRBJ1-1, with D perhaps TRBD1 (5 bases). From germline, CDR1 is SGHRS and CDR2 YFSETQ. The CDR3 is 13 amino acids. V was cut by 4 bases and J by 6 bases, with 13 bases left in between. In DNA form, the CDR3 reads TGCGCCAGCAGCGCGGGAGGGGATGCTGAAGCTTTCTTT. This encodes CASSAGGDAEAFF.

The DNA for the CDR3 is TGCAGTGCTAAGAGGGGACGGTCTTACACTGAAGCTTTCTTT. Protein: CSAKRGRSYTEAFF. The rearrangement links TRBV20-1 to TRBJ1-1; TRBD1 might be the D (5 bases). The germline V gene encodes CDR1 DFQATT and CDR2 SNEGSKA (reference sequence). The CDR3 consists of 14 residues. The germline V and J ends were trimmed by 4 bases and 3 bases, with 15 bases remaining between them.

This clonotype was counted at least ten times. The gene calls are TRBV27 and TRBJ2-3; no firm D call. Germline V gives CDR1 MNHEY, CDR2 SMNVEV (reference sequence). The CDR3 has 13 residues. With 3 bases removed from V and 5 bases from J, the gap between germline ends came to 9 bases. Here the CDR3 reads CASSFGPVDTQYF. The DNA for the CDR3 is TGTGCCAGCAGTTTTGGCCCGGTAGATACGCAGTATTTT.

This clonotype has a count of ten or more. CDR3 nucleotides: TGTGCCATCAGTGAGGGACAGAGCTCCTACGAGCAGTACTTC. This codes for CAISEGQSSYEQYF. V gene TRBV10-3 combines with J gene TRBJ2-7; D possibly corresponds to TRBD1 (6 bases). V gave up 2 bases and J gave up 0 bases, with 8 bases separating them. Per the germline V gene, CDR1 is ENHRY and CDR2 is SYGVKD. This CDR3 comprises 14 residues.

This sequence joins TRBV2 and TRBJ1-5; the D is unclear. Trimming stripped 8 bases from V and 1 base from J, with 18 bases between. The CDR3 loop spans 16 amino acids. The germline CDR1 and CDR2 sequences are SNHLY and FYNNEI. In DNA form, the CDR3 reads TGTGCCAGCCTCCGAGACCGGCTTACGAGCAATCAGCCCCAGCATTTT. Its protein product is CASLRDRLTSNQPQHF.

J is TRBJ2-3 and V is TRBV2; TRBD2 agrees at 10 bases. Trimming removed 4 bases from V and 2 bases from J; junction bases left unmatched: 3. Germline V gene lookup returns CDR1 SNHLY and CDR2 FYNNEI. There are 15 residues in the CDR3. CDR3 sequence: CASSGLAGDTDTQYF. The CDR3 region has the DNA TGTGCCAGCAGTGGGCTAGCGGGGGACACAGATACGCAGTATTTT. Drawing the rest from reference TRBV2 and TRBJ2-3, the complete variable domain is EPEVTQTPSHQVTQMGQEVILRCVPISNHLYFYWYRQILGQKVEFLVSFYNNEISEKSEIFDDQFSVERPDGSNFTLKIRSTKLEDSAMYFCASSGLAGDTDTQYFGPGTRLTVL.

The table lists this clonotype with many counts. This rearrangement joins TRBV9 to TRBJ2-5; TRBD1 or TRBD2 may be the D gene (5 bases each). V was shortened by 7 bases and J by 4 bases, with 11 bases between the two germline ends. Per germline, CDR1 SGDLS and CDR2 YYNGEE. The CDR3 is 12 amino acids. CDR3 in DNA: TGTGCCAGCGGACGGGGCGGAGAGACCCAGTACTTC. It encodes CASGRGGETQYF.

This clonotype was counted between two and nine times. The chain uses TRBV12-3 or TRBV12-4 and TRBJ2-3; weak D call: TRBD2 (6 bases). V lost 2 bases, J lost 0 bases, and 18 bases lay in between. The CDR3 spans 18 residues. The CDR3 is CASSLRSGRSPSTDTQYF. The CDR3 DNA sequence: TGTGCCAGCAGTTTACGGAGCGGGCGTTCTCCTAGCACAGATACGCAGTATTTT.

The chain joins TRBV27 to TRBJ2-3; the match to TRBD2 covers 9 bases. CDR1 and CDR2 (germline): MNHEY, SMNVEV (reference sequence). CDR3 length: 14 amino acids. Unmatched junction bases numbered 8, after V lost 3 bases and J lost 10 bases. The CDR3 region has the DNA TGTGCCAGCAGTTTCCCCGGCGGCGGGGGGGCGCAGTATTTT. Translation gives CASSFPGGGGAQYF.

This clonotype was detected only a few times. V gene TRBV10-3 combines with J gene TRBJ2-7; 8 bases are shared with TRBD2. Per germline, CDR1 ENHRY and CDR2 SYGVKD. Losses at the gene ends were 6 bases for V and 6 bases for J; bases not matched to a gene: 10. The CDR3 is 14 amino acids. CDR3 in amino acids: CAIRAVAGGSEQYF. CDR3 bases: TGTGCCATCAGGGCCGTGGCGGGAGGTTCCGAGCAGTACTTC.

This clonotype was detected only a few times. The V call is TRBV10-1, the J call TRBJ2-7, with D uncertain. Per the germline V gene, CDR1 is WNHNN and CDR2 is SYGVQD (reference sequence). The germline V and J ends were trimmed by 0 bases and 7 bases, with 7 bases remaining between them. CDR3 length: 12 residues. The CDR3 sequence: CASSESTREQYF. The CDR3 coding sequence is TGCGCCAGCAGTGAGTCAACACGGGAGCAGTACTTC.

This clonotype was seen at least ten times. The chain joins TRBV5-1 to TRBJ2-7, with 7 nucleotides matching TRBD1. In germline, CDR1 is SGHRS, CDR2 YFSETQ. The CDR3 is 12 amino acids. V was pared by 3 bases and J by 5 bases, with 2 bases of the junction left unmatched. In DNA form, the CDR3 reads TGCGCCAGCAGCTCACAGGGGAACGAGCAGTACTTC. It codes for CASSSQGNEQYF.

The chain links TRBV7-6 to TRBJ1-1, with D tentatively TRBD1 (5 bases). Trimming removed 6 bases from V and 1 base from J, with 15 bases in between. The CDR3 extends over 15 amino acids. CDR1 is SGHVS, CDR2 FNYEAQ, per germline. The CDR3: CASSSNGGANTEAFF. The CDR3 bases are TGTGCCAGCAGTTCTAACGGGGGTGCGAACACTGAAGCTTTCTTT.

V usage is TRBV5-1 and J usage is TRBJ2-1; D gene unclear. Per the germline V gene, CDR1 is SGHRS and CDR2 is YFSETQ. The CDR3 runs to 14 residues. V was shortened by 0 bases and J by 13 bases, with 17 bases between the two germline ends. The CDR3 DNA reads TGCGCCAGCAGCTTGGAGGTAGCCGTGAACGATCAGTTCTTC. Translating gives CASSLEVAVNDQFF.

The chain joins TRBV5-1 to TRBJ1-3; D is unresolved. Trimming stripped 0 bases from V and 4 bases from J, with 11 bases between. This CDR3 contains 15 residues. Germline CDR1 and CDR2: SGHRS and YFSETQ. CDR3 sequence reads: CASSLGQIGGNTIYF. CDR3 DNA: TGCGCCAGCAGCTTGGGGCAGATCGGCGGAAACACCATATATTTT.

This clonotype was seen many times. The chain employs TRBV10-3 and TRBJ1-3; no clear D gene. There are 16 residues in the CDR3. Between the trimmed V and J ends, which lost 2 bases and 1 base, there was a span of 12 bases. The V gene's germline CDR1 is ENHRY and CDR2 SYGVKD. The CDR3 spells CAISEKGIPSGNTIYF. The CDR3, as DNA: TGTGCCATCAGTGAGAAGGGCATTCCTTCTGGAAACACCATATATTTT.

This clonotype was seen only a few times. The chain carries TRBV29-1 and TRBJ2-7; 7 positions match TRBD1. Germline CDR1 reads SQVTM; CDR2 reads ANQGSEA. The length of the CDR3 is 14 residues. With V trimmed by 3 bases and J by 3 bases, 8 bases remained unmatched. CDR3 nucleotides: TGCAGCGTTGACCAGACAGGGTTGGGCTACGAGCAGTACTTC. Protein: CSVDQTGLGYEQYF.

The chain's CDR3 is CASSYSLRDQPQHF. DNA of the CDR3: TGTGCCAGCAGTTACTCGCTCAGGGATCAGCCCCAGCATTTT. The chain joins TRBV6-5 to TRBJ1-5, with D tentatively TRBD1 (5 bases). V was trimmed by 0 bases and J by 5 bases, leaving 8 bases between them. Germline CDR1 is MNHEY and CDR2 is SVGAGI. The CDR3 extends over 14 amino acids.

In its sample, this clonotype was seen a few times. This rearrangement joins TRBV12-5 to TRBJ1-1; the match to TRBD1 covers 9 bases. The germline V gene encodes CDR1 LGHNT and CDR2 FRNRAP. The CDR3 loop spans 14 amino acids. Trimming took 9 bases from V and 5 from J; bases not matched to a gene: 10. The CDR3 DNA follows: TGTGCTAGCCGGGGACAGGGAGTGGGAACTGAAGCTTTCTTT. Residues: CASRGQGVGTEAFF.